Here is one T cell receptor beta chain with its context. Data came from immunoSEQ multiplex PCR; TCRdb stores just in-frame clones and leaves some out. The table lists some 56,000 clones, roughly 90% of them singletons. This sample was taken from a study of T cell changes during pregnancy in multiple sclerosis. The sample here was peripheral blood, taken in the third trimester of pregnancy. This TCR was recovered from a female donor in good health, enrolled as a control in a pregnancy study.

CDR3 in amino acids: CASSRSPTSAEQFF. The CDR3, as DNA: TGTGCCAGCAGCCGTTCTCCTACTAGCGCTGAGCAGTTCTTC. This chain links TRBV11-3 with TRBJ2-1, with 7 bases lining up with TRBD2. V gave up 5 bases and J gave up 9 bases; unmatched junction bases: 10. The CDR3 has 14 residues. The germline V gene encodes CDR1 SGHNT and CDR2 YENEEA.